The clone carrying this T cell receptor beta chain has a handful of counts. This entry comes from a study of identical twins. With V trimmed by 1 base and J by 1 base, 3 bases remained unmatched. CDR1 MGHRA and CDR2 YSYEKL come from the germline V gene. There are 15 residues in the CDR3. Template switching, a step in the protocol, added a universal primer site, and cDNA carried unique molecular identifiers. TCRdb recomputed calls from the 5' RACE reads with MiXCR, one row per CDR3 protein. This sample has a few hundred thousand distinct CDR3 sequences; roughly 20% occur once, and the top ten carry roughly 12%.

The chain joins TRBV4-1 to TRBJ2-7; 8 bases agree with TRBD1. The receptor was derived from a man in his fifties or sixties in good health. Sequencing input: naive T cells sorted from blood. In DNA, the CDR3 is TGCGCCAGCAGCCAAGGACAGGGGTTTTCCTACGAGCAGTACTTC. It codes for CASSQGQGFSYEQYF.